This T cell receptor beta chain was obtained from a study of response to subunit inactivated influenza vaccine. TCRdb ran MiXCR on the RT-PCR reads and lists one entry per CDR3 protein. The table lists about 620,000 distinct CDR3 sequences, 11% of them singletons, with about 10% in the top ten. This clonotype turned up a few times. The sample was also reused in another study, on T cells expressing NK-cell markers. From that paper: Production of TCR beta cDNA relied on 5'RACE template switching with UMIs.

Sequenced material: PBMCs from blood, taken on the day of vaccination. This sequence was found in a man aged 50 to 59 who received an inactivated influenza vaccine.

In nucleotides, the CDR3 is TGCGCCAGCAGCTTGGCAAGGGACAGGGGGAGGACCCAGTACTTC. It encodes CASSLARDRGRTQYF. V usage is TRBV5-1 and J usage is TRBJ2-5, with 11 bases matching TRBD1. Germline trimming cut 0 bases from V and 7 bases from J; bases unmatched to any gene: 5. The CDR3 runs 15 residues. Per germline, CDR1 SGHRS and CDR2 YFSETQ. The full variable domain, with the rest looked up from reference TRBV5-1 and TRBJ2-5, is KAGVTQTPRYLIKTRGQQVTLSCSPISGHRSVSWYQQTPGQGLQFLFEYFSETQRNKGNFPGRFSGRQFSNSRSEMNVSTLELGDSALYLCASSLARDRGRTQYFGPGTRLLVL.